This TCR beta chain was captured in a study of tumour-infiltrating T cells in Burkitt lymphoma. Background on the study: Overall and progression-free survival were predicted by productive clonality.

This clone has just a few counts. The data were produced by immunoSEQ multiplex PCR, yet TCRdb's version contains in-frame clones alone and is incomplete. The sample includes around 14,000 clones, more than 60% seen only once; the top ten take 6% to 8.5%. This CDR3 spans 12 amino acids. CDR1 and CDR2 from the germline V gene are MGHDK and SYGVNS. V was shortened by 6 bases and J by 1 base, with 6 bases between the two germline ends. The specimen was tumor tissue. This chain links TRBV25-1 with TRBJ1-2; the D gene is possibly TRBD1 (5 bases). This receptor was taken from a human donor with diffuse large B-cell lymphoma. The CDR3: CASSRVNYGYTF. Here the CDR3 DNA reads TGTGCCAGCAGCAGGGTTAACTATGGCTACACCTTC.